The 13 T cell receptor beta chains listed next were all sequenced from one sample in a study of T cell clonality in common variable immunodeficiency. Sequencing used immunoSEQ multiplex PCR; TCRdb keeps in-frame clones, though not all of them. The profile covers around 50,000 clones, none occurring a single time. The sequencing sample was made of peripheral blood mononuclear cells. The receptors here all came from a person aged 18 to 70 in good health.

This clone was seen repeatedly, ten times or more. The CDR3 end is not reached by the read, which stops 3 residues before it; the germline J gene fills it in. V is TRBV6-2 or TRBV6-3 and J is TRBJ2-1; 7 nucleotides match TRBD2. The ends lost 8 bases at V and 3 bases at J; junction bases unmatched: 4. This CDR3 is 13 amino acids long. Germline CDR1 is MNHEY and CDR2 is SVGEGT. The sequenced part of the CDR3 DNA is TGTGCCAGCCTAGGGACTAACTACAATGAG. Translated, it gives CASLGTNYNE. The CDR3 as a whole reads CASLGTNYNEQFF.

In its sample, this clone was seen many times. The read ends 3 residues shy of where the CDR3 ends; the end is completed using the germline J gene. This chain joins TRBV11-2 and TRBJ1-5; no definite D call. Trimming cost V 5 bases and J 5 bases, with 10 bases left between them. CDR1 is SGHAT and CDR2 is FQNNGV in the germline V gene. The CDR3 totals 13 residues. The CDR3 bases that were read are TGTGCCAGCAGCCTAGGGCTTGATCAGCCC. Translation: CASSLGLDQP. The full CDR3 is CASSLGLDQPQHF.

This clone was picked up many times. The CDR3 end falls 3 residues outside the read, so it is completed with the germline J gene. V and J are TRBV19 and TRBJ1-5; D is unresolved. From germline, CDR1 is LNHDA and CDR2 SQIVND (reference sequence). The CDR3 is 15 amino acids. The V and J ends lost 6 bases and 2 bases respectively, with 14 bases between them. The CDR3 bases that were read are TGTGCCAGTAGCCAGAGCGGGGAAGGCAATCAGCCC. Translated, it gives CASSQSGEGNQP. The full CDR3 protein reads CASSQSGEGNQPQHF.

This clone was seen repeatedly, ten times or more. Read coverage stops 3 residues before the CDR3 terminus; the germline J gene supplies the remainder. The chain employs TRBV12-3 or TRBV12-4 and TRBJ2-7, with 8 bases identical to TRBD2. CDR3 length equals 14 residues. The V gene end was trimmed by 6 bases and the J gene end by 2 bases; junction bases not matched to a gene: 6. The sequenced part of the CDR3 DNA is TGTGCCAGCAGCTCAACTAGCGGAACCTACGAG. Residues: CASSSTSGTYE. The full CDR3 protein reads CASSSTSGTYEQYF.

This clone occurred many times. The read falls 3 residues short of the CDR3 end, and the missing part is taken from the germline J gene. The rearrangement uses TRBV5-6 and TRBJ2-7; 10 nucleotides match TRBD1. The trim removed 7 bases at V and 3 bases at J, leaving 7 bases unmatched. The CDR3 consists of 14 residues. In germline, CDR1 is SGHDT, CDR2 YYEEEE. The CDR3 DNA, read in part, is TGTGCCAGCGCCGCGGACAGGGGGAACTACGAG. It codes for CASAADRGNYE. The full-length CDR3 reads as CASAADRGNYEQYF.

This clone was recorded at least ten times. The missing CDR3 end, 3 residues past where the read stops, is filled in from the germline J gene. The J gene is TRBJ2-7, the V gene TRBV5-1, with D tentatively TRBD1 (6 bases). From germline, CDR1 is SGHRS and CDR2 YFSETQ. V was shortened by 0 bases and J by 2 bases, with 9 bases between the two germline ends. The CDR3 is 14 residues long. The CDR3 DNA, read in part, is TGCGCCAGCAGCTTGGTAACAGGGACCTACGAG. Residues: CASSLVTGTYE. The entire CDR3 sequence reads CASSLVTGTYEQYF.

This clone has a count of ten or more. The read is 3 residues too short to cover the CDR3 end, so that end is filled in from the germline J gene. J is TRBJ1-2 and V is TRBV20-1; the D gene is possibly TRBD1 (6 bases). Per the germline V gene, CDR1 is DFQATT and CDR2 is SNEGSKA (reference sequence). Trimming took off 2 bases at V and 2 bases at J, with 12 bases between the two ends. CDR3 length: 14 residues. The CDR3 is CSARPQGQNYGYTF. The covered CDR3 bases are TGCAGTGCTAGACCCCAGGGGCAGAACTATGGC.

This clone was recorded at least ten times. The read terminates 3 residues ahead of where the CDR3 ends, so the germline J gene completes it. The V gene is TRBV5-1, the J gene TRBJ1-5; TRBD1 agrees at 8 bases. V gave up 4 bases and J gave up 5 bases; unmatched junction bases: 5. Looked up from germline, CDR1 is SGHRS and CDR2 is YFSETQ. The CDR3 totals 14 residues. The sequenced part of the CDR3 DNA is TGCGCCAGCAGCCTACAGGGGGGGGATCAGCCC. Translation: CASSLQGGDQP. The full CDR3 sequence reads CASSLQGGDQPQHF.

At least ten counts were recorded for this clone. The observed sequence ends 3 residues before the CDR3 terminus, with the missing tail filled in from the germline J gene. The genes are TRBV5-1 and TRBJ1-1; D remains ambiguous. Per the germline V gene, CDR1 is SGHRS and CDR2 is YFSETQ. This CDR3 spans 13 amino acids. The V and J ends lost 4 bases and 0 bases respectively, with 7 bases between them. This chain's CDR3 is CASSTIMNTEAFF. The DNA read from the CDR3 is TGCGCCAGCAGCACTATCATGAACACTGAA.

This clone occurred many times. The read gets to within 3 residues of the CDR3 end, and the germline J gene fills in the rest. J is TRBJ2-1 and V is TRBV5-1; 8 nucleotides align to TRBD2. This CDR3 is built from 15 residues. The J segment lost 8 bases and the V segment lost 0 bases, leaving 7 bases of the junction unmatched. Germline V gene data show CDR1 as SGHRS and CDR2 as YFSETQ. The chain's CDR3 is CASSLGGLAFDEQFF. The DNA read from the CDR3 is TGCGCCAGCAGCTTGGGTGGACTAGCTTTCGATGAG.

This clone was detected many times. The read comes to an end 3 residues before the CDR3 does, leaving the germline J gene to fill in the end. The chain combines TRBV7-9 with TRBJ2-2; no clear D gene. With 7 bases removed from V and 1 base from J, the gap between germline ends came to 10 bases. Germline loops: CDR1 SEHNR, CDR2 FQNEAQ (reference sequence). The CDR3 contains 14 residues. CDR3: CASTLAENTGELFF. Incomplete CDR3 DNA: TGTGCCAGCACCTTGGCAGAGAACACCGGGGAG. Filled out from reference TRBV7-9 and TRBJ2-2, the complete variable domain reads DTGVSQNPRHKITKRGQNVTFRCDPISEHNRLYWYRQTLGQGPEFLTYFQNEAQLEKSRLLSDRFSAERPKGSFSTLEIQRTEQGDSAMYLCASTLAENTGELFFGEGSRLTVL.

This clone showed up many times. The CDR3 end lies 3 residues beyond the end of the read and is filled in from the germline J gene. The rearrangement links TRBV2 to TRBJ2-5; maybe TRBD1 (5 bases). The length of the CDR3 is 12 residues. Germline V gene sequence: CDR1 SNHLY, CDR2 FYNNEI. V was pared by 8 bases and J by 4 bases, with 11 bases between. The CDR3 DNA, read in part, is TGTGCCAGCCTCAGGGTATCAGAGACC. Protein product: CASLRVSET. The entire CDR3 protein reads CASLRVSETQYF.

This clone was seen many times. With the read ending 3 residues before the CDR3 end, the germline J gene is used to fill in that end. The chain combines TRBV30 with TRBJ2-3, with D tentatively TRBD1 (5 bases). Germline assignment: CDR1 GTSNPN and CDR2 SVGIG (reference sequence). The CDR3 length is 14 residues. V was pared by 2 bases and J by 4 bases, with 13 bases between. The part of the CDR3 DNA that was read is TGTGCCTGGAGTACATATTGGGGCCCAGATACG. This gives the protein CAWSTYWGPDT. The complete CDR3 reads CAWSTYWGPDTQYF.